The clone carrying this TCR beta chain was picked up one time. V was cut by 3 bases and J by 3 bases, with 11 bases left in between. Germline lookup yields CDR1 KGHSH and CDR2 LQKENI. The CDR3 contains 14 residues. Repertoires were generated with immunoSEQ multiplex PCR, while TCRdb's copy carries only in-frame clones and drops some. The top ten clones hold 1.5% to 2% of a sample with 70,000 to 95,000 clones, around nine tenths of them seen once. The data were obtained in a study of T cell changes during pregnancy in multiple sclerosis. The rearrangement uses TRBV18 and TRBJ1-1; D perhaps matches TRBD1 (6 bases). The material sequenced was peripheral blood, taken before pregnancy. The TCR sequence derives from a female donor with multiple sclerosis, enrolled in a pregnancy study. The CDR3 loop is CASSPRGVDTEAFF. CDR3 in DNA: TGTGCCAGCTCACCCAGGGGTGTAGACACTGAAGCTTTCTTT.